The 4 T cell receptor beta chains reported below all come from one sample, sequenced in a study of blood T cell repertoires in COVID-19. Data came from immunoSEQ multiplex PCR; TCRdb stores just in-frame clones and leaves some out. The table has tens of thousands of clones, around four fifths seen once. Sequences were obtained from peripheral blood. The receptors here all came from a man aged 30 to 45 with COVID-19, enrolled during active disease.

The V gene is TRBV9, the J gene TRBJ1-1; D might be TRBD1 (6 bases). CDR1 SGDLS and CDR2 YYNGEE come from the germline V gene. The CDR3 consists of 16 residues. V lost 3 bases and J 0 bases, leaving 15 bases between the germline ends. In DNA form, the CDR3 reads TGTGCCAGCAGCGCACTGGACAGAGGGATGAACACTGAAGCTTTCTTT. Protein product: CASSALDRGMNTEAFF.

This clone has just a few counts. The rearrangement links TRBV3-1 (or the pseudogene TRBV3-2) to TRBJ1-5; D gene ambiguous. V lost 4 bases and J lost 9, with 19 bases in between. Germline assignment: CDR1 LGHDT and CDR2 YNNKEL (reference sequence). The length of the CDR3 is 15 residues. The CDR3 here is CASSPIGRERPPQHF. The DNA for the CDR3 is TGTGCCAGCAGCCCTATAGGGAGGGAGAGGCCGCCCCAGCATTTT.

J is TRBJ1-2 and V is TRBV4-1; the match to TRBD1 covers 10 bases. The V gene's germline CDR1 is MGHRA and CDR2 YSYEKL. The ends lost 3 bases at V and 2 bases at J; junction bases unmatched: 6. This CDR3 has 16 residues. CDR3 nucleotide sequence: TGCGCCAGCAGCCAGCCAGGGACAGGGGTGAACTATGGCTACACCTTC. This gives the protein CASSQPGTGVNYGYTF.

This CDR3 is CSVEFRGQGFFAGANVLTF. Here the CDR3 DNA reads TGCAGCGTTGAATTTAGGGGACAGGGGTTCTTCGCTGGGGCCAACGTCCTGACTTTC. This chain joins TRBV29-1 and TRBJ2-6, with 10 bases aligning to TRBD1. Germline CDR1 is SQVTM and CDR2 is ANQGSEA. Germline trimming cut 2 bases from V and 2 bases from J; bases unmatched to any gene: 12. This CDR3 is built from 19 residues.